This section outlines one TCR beta chain sequence together with its context. Its antigen is not identified. While unrecorded immune exposures were likely, the donors were nominally healthy when sampled. These data are taken from a study of cytomegalovirus exposure and HLA in healthy donors. In the PCR, 60 Vbeta and 13 Jbeta primers were used. Per the original methods: As a later analysis found, there were about 80 million unique TCR beta chains, of which around 9.9 million were shared. Assay: immunoSEQ multiplex PCR; the TCRdb copy retains only in-frame clones and omits some. From that table come the V and J calls and clone size; the DNA was used to work out D and trimming. This table holds about 120,000 clones, 17% found once. Study findings and constraints: The study designated 150 to 200 TCR beta chains cytomegalovirus-associated.

The sequence derives from a female donor in good health and CMV-seropositive. Sequencing was done on a sample of PBMCs.

This CDR3 reads CASSLNRVSEAFF. The CDR3 DNA follows: TGTGCCAGCTCACTAAACAGGGTCTCTGAAGCTTTCTTT. The chain links TRBV18 to TRBJ1-1; D is perhaps TRBD1 (6 bases). Germline CDR1 and CDR2: KGHSH and LQKENI. V gave up 4 bases and J gave up 6 bases, with 12 bases separating them. The CDR3 contains 13 residues.